A selection of T cell receptor beta chains follows, all from one sample in a study of identical twins. One entry per CDR3 protein results from TCRdb running MiXCR on the 5' RACE reads. The data contain nearly 250,000 distinct CDR3 sequences, roughly 7% of them seen just once; the ten biggest clones take up roughly 3.7%. This sample also appeared in a second study, on yellow fever vaccine responses in identical twins.

Sequenced sample: memory (CD45RO+) T cells sorted from blood. These receptors came from a woman between 18 and 29 years old in good health. Each CDR3 is given with its conserved first and last residue. The D gene is left open where the match is weak. Not all rows give a size; the values are once, few, many and, for expanded clones, a class.

abundance,d_gene,v_gene,j_gene,CDR3nt,CDR3aa
many,.,TRBV6-1,TRBJ2-3,TGTGCCAGCAGTGGAAGACTAACAAGCACAGATACGCAGTATTTT,CASSGRLTSTDTQYF
few,.,TRBV20-1,TRBJ2-2,TGCAGTGCTAGAACAAAGGGGGCCGGGGAGCTGTTTTTT,CSARTKGAGELFF
few,.,TRBV20-1,TRBJ1-1,TGCAGTGCTAGAGCCCCGGGGGGAGGCACTGAAGCTTTCTTT,CSARAPGGGTEAFF
few,.,TRBV28,TRBJ2-3,TGTGCCAGCATTCGTAGAGGGCGGGGCGCAGATACGCAGTATTTT,CASIRRGRGADTQYF
many,TRBD1,TRBV20-1,TRBJ1-2,TGCAGTGCTAGAGATGAAACAGGGGCGAAGGACTATGGCTACACCTTC,CSARDETGAKDYGYTF
many,.,TRBV10-1,TRBJ2-6,TGCGCCAGCAGTGAGTCTGGGGCCAACGTCCTGACTTTC,CASSESGANVLTF
.,TRBD2,TRBV7-6,TRBJ2-3,TGTGCCAGCAGCTTACGCCGACTAGCCCTCCCCACAGATACGCAGTATTTT,CASSLRRLALPTDTQYF
many,TRBD1,TRBV6-5,TRBJ1-2,TGTGCCAGCAGTAAACAGGGGTATGGCTACACCTTC,CASSKQGYGYTF
many,.,TRBV7-9,TRBJ2-1,TGTGCCAGCAGCTTAGCGGCAGGGGTTGGCTACAATGAGCAGTTCTTC,CASSLAAGVGYNEQFF
few,.,TRBV19,TRBJ2-1,TGTGCCAGTAGTATAGATCGGGACCGAAGAGAGCAGTTCTTC,CASSIDRDRREQFF
many,TRBD1,TRBV9,TRBJ2-1,TGTGCCAGCAGCTTATCACCCGGGACAGCTTACAATGAGCAGTTCTTC,CASSLSPGTAYNEQFF
.,.,TRBV28,TRBJ2-7,TGTGCCAGCAGTTTAGTTGTAAACGAGCAGTACTTC,CASSLVVNEQYF
.,TRBD2,TRBV7-9,TRBJ2-1,TGTGCCAGCAGCCGGGAGGTTGGTGAGCAGTTCTTC,CASSREVGEQFF
many,.,TRBV29-1,TRBJ2-2,TGCAGCGTTGACTTGGGAGGGGCCCGGGGGGCACCCGGGGAGCTGTTTTTT,CSVDLGGARGAPGELFF
.,TRBD2,TRBV6-1,TRBJ2-7,TGTGCCAGCAGTGAAGCTAGCGGGGCCCCCAACGAGCAGTACTTC,CASSEASGAPNEQYF
many,.,TRBV5-1,TRBJ2-1,TGCGCCAGCAGCTTTGGAAGGAATAACAATGAGCAGTTCTTC,CASSFGRNNNEQFF
few,TRBD1,TRBV6-1,TRBJ1-4,TGTGCCAGCAAACCGGGACAGTCTAATGAAAAACTGTTTTTT,CASKPGQSNEKLFF
.,TRBD2,TRBV11-2,TRBJ2-1,TGTGCCAGCAGCCCCTTAGCGGGGGGCTTTAATGAGCAGTTCTTC,CASSPLAGGFNEQFF
.,TRBD2,TRBV5-1,TRBJ2-2,TGCGCCAGCAGCTTGGCCTCGTCTAGCGGGAGGCGGAACACCGGGGAGCTGTTTTTT,CASSLASSSGRRNTGELFF
many,.,TRBV6-2/TRBV6-3,TRBJ2-1,TGTGCCAGCAGTTACCCTCGATTAGGGAAGTTGGTTGATGAGCAGTTCTTC,CASSYPRLGKLVDEQFF
many,.,TRBV24-1,TRBJ1-5,TGTGCCACCAGTGCCTCGACAGGCAATAACAATCAGCCCCAGCATTTT,CATSASTGNNNQPQHF
few,TRBD1,TRBV29-1,TRBJ1-2,TGCAGCGTTGGACAGGGGTCGGGAGGCTACACCTTC,CSVGQGSGGYTF
.,.,TRBV5-1,TRBJ2-1,TGCGCCAGCAGCTTGGCCGGGACAAACTACAATGAGCAGTTCTTC,CASSLAGTNYNEQFF
.,TRBD1,TRBV11-1,TRBJ1-1,TGTGCCAGCAGTACAGGGGTAGTAATGAACACTGAAGCTTTCTTT,CASSTGVVMNTEAFF
.,.,TRBV3-1,TRBJ1-1,TGTGCCAGCAGCCCTCCGGGACAATTGAACACTGAAGCTTTCTTT,CASSPPGQLNTEAFF
many,TRBD2,TRBV4-2,TRBJ2-3,TGTGCCAGCAGCCCGTCCGAGGGAGGGGGCACAGATACGCAGTATTTT,CASSPSEGGGTDTQYF
many,TRBD1,TRBV5-8,TRBJ1-1,TGTGCCAGCAGCTTCAGACAGGGTAGAGGCACTGAAGCTTTCTTT,CASSFRQGRGTEAFF
.,TRBD1,TRBV3-1,TRBJ2-5,TGTGCCAGCAGCCAAAGGGACAGGGACGGGGAGACCCAGTACTTC,CASSQRDRDGETQYF
.,TRBD1,TRBV20-1,TRBJ1-1,TGCAGTGCTCCTGGACAGGTCACTGAAGCTTTCTTT,CSAPGQVTEAFF